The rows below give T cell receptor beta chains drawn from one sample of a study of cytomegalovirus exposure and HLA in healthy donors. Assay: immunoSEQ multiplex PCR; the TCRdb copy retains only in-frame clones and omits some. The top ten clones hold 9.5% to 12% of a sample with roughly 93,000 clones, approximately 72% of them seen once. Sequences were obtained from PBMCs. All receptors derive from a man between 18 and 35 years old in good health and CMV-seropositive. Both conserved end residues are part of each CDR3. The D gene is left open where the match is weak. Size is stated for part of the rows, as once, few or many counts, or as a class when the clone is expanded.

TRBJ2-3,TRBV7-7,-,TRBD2,CASSPAGGLTDTQYF,TGTGCCAGCAGCCCAGCGGGGGGCCTCACAGATACGCAGTATTTT
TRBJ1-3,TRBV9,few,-,CASSVEGESGNTIYF,TGTGCCAGCAGCGTAGAGGGGGAGTCTGGAAACACCATATATTTT
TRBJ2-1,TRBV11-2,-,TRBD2,CASSLEPGGGNEQFF,TGTGCCAGCAGCCTCGAACCGGGGGGGGGTAATGAGCAGTTCTTC
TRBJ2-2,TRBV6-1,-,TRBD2,CASSELAGGSTGELFF,TGTGCCAGCAGTGAGCTAGCGGGGGGGAGCACCGGGGAGCTGTTTTTT
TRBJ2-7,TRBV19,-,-,CASSLQGTSYEQYF,TGTGCCAGTAGTTTACAGGGTACTTCCTACGAGCAGTACTTC
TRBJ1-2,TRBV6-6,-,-,CASKGGSGYGYTF,TGTGCCAGCAAAGGGGGTTCAGGGTATGGCTACACCTTC
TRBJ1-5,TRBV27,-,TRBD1,CASSLYIGTANSNQPQHF,TGTGCCAGCAGCCTATATATCGGGACAGCTAATAGCAATCAGCCCCAGCATTTT
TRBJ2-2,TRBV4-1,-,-,CASSQVTAVGELFF,TGCGCCAGCAGCCAAGTTACCGCGGTGGGGGAGCTGTTTTTT
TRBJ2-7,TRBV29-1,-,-,CSVDVALQSRDRTRAYEQYF,TGCAGCGTTGATGTTGCTCTTCAGTCCCGGGACAGGACTAGGGCCTACGAGCAGTACTTC
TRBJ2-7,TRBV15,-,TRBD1,CATSRENRGGSYEQYF,TGTGCCACCAGCAGAGAAAACAGGGGCGGCTCCTACGAGCAGTACTTC
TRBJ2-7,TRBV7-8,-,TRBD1,CASSSPGQGSSYEQYF,TGTGCCAGCAGCTCCCCCGGACAGGGAAGCTCCTACGAGCAGTACTTC
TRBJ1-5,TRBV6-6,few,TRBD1,CASTGTGGQPQHF,TGTGCCAGCACCGGGACAGGGGGTCAGCCCCAGCATTTT
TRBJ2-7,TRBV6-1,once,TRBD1,CASSDGQGYEQYF,TGTGCCAGCAGTGATGGACAGGGTTACGAGCAGTACTTC
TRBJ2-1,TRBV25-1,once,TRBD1,CASSGGQGAWHEQFF,TGTGCCAGCAGTGGGGGACAGGGGGCTTGGCATGAGCAGTTCTTC
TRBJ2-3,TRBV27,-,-,CASSLGSGGTDTQYF,TGTGCCAGCAGTTTAGGATCAGGGGGCACAGATACGCAGTATTTT
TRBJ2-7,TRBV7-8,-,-,CASQDRSRREQYF,TGTGCCAGCCAGGACCGATCACGGAGGGAGCAGTACTTC
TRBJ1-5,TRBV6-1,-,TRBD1,CASNRDRVNQPQHF,TGTGCCAGCAACCGGGACAGAGTAAATCAGCCCCAGCATTTT
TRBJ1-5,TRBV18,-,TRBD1,CASSLWGQGLNQPQHF,TGTGCCAGCTCACTCTGGGGACAGGGATTGAATCAGCCCCAGCATTTT
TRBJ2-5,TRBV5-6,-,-,CASSLGPEKETQYF,TGTGCCAGCAGCTTGGGGCCAGAAAAAGAGACCCAGTACTTC
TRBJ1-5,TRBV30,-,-,CAWSVAGSNQPQHF,TGTGCCTGGAGTGTAGCCGGGAGCAATCAGCCCCAGCATTTT
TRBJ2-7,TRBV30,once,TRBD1,CAGRNIRGGQGGEQYF,TGTGCCGGGCGTAATATCAGGGGGGGACAGGGGGGCGAGCAGTACTTC
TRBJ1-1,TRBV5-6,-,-,CASSSSLRVAEAFF,TGTGCCAGCAGCTCTTCCCTTCGAGTTGCTGAAGCTTTCTTT